Below, 26 T cell receptor beta chains from the same sample are listed, as sequenced in a study of CD8+CD57+ T cells in acquired aplastic anemia. Whoever was chosen for sequencing had shown CD8+CD57+ cell expansion by flow cytometry. The template for TCR beta VDJ and CDR3 sequence profiling was genomic DNA. One entry per CDR3 protein, called by TCRdb with MiXCR from the reads. The sample records over 250,000 distinct CDR3 sequences, approximately 60% being singletons. The specimen was sorted CD4+, CD8+, or CD8+CD57+ T cells (not recorded which) from PBMCs. These receptors were taken from a human donor with aplastic anemia.

This clonotype has ten or more counts. J is TRBJ1-2 and V is TRBV7-3, with TRBD1 matching over 8 bases. This CDR3 contains 13 residues. V dropped 6 bases and J dropped 7; count of bases not matched to a gene: 7. Germline loops: CDR1 SGHTA, CDR2 FQGTGA. In DNA, the CDR3 is TGTGCCAGCAGTTCCGGACAGGGTGGTGGCTACACCTTC. Translated, it gives CASSSGQGGGYTF. Full variable domain (outside the CDR3, taken from reference TRBV7-3 and TRBJ1-2): GAGVSQTPSNKVTEKGKYVELRCDPISGHTALYWYRQSLGQGPEFLIYFQGTGAADDSGLPNDRFFAVRPEGSVSTLKIQRTERGDSAVYLCASSSGQGGGYTFGSGTRLTVV.

This chain connects TRBV7-2 to TRBJ1-3; D remains unclear. V dropped 1 base and J dropped 0 bases, with 10 bases sitting between them. The CDR3 is 16 amino acids. Per the germline V gene, CDR1 is SGHTA and CDR2 is FQGNSA. The CDR3 sequence is CASSLGTAASGNTIYF. CDR3 bases: TGTGCCAGCAGCTTAGGGACCGCAGCCTCTGGAAACACCATATATTTT.

Concerning this clonotype: A much larger clone differs from this one at a single base, so this may be a read error. The rearrangement links TRBV3-1 to TRBJ2-1; 9 positions agree with TRBD2. CDR3 size: 14 residues. From germline, CDR1 is LGHDT and CDR2 YNNKEL (reference sequence). The CDR3 bases are TGTGCCAGCGGCCAAGGTCGACTAGCGGTTGAGCAGTTCTTC. It codes for CASGQGRLAVEQFF.

The rearrangement uses TRBV7-2 and TRBJ1-1; unclear D gene. V was shortened by 4 bases and J by 0 bases, with 6 bases between the two germline ends. CDR3 length: 13 amino acids. The V gene's germline CDR1 is SGHTA and CDR2 FQGNSA. CDR3 region: CASSYHMNTEAFF. In DNA, the CDR3 is TGTGCCAGCAGCTATCACATGAACACTGAAGCTTTCTTT.

Points on this clonotype: Its ends do not fully match the called genes, so a read error is possible. The V call is TRBV5-1, the J call TRBJ2-3; 14 bases are shared with TRBD2. Germline CDR1 and CDR2: SGHRS and YFSETQ. This CDR3 spans 16 amino acids. CDR3 in DNA: TGTGCCAGCAGCGGGACTAGCGGGGGACACACAGATACGCAGTATTTT. Its protein is CASSGTSGGHTDTQYF.

This chain connects TRBV5-1 to TRBJ1-2; 7 nucleotides match TRBD1. J gave up 2 bases and V 2 bases, and 3 bases lay outside the gene matches. The CDR3 sequence is 14 residues long. CDR1 and CDR2 from the germline V gene are SGHRS and YFSETQ. CDR3 in amino acids: CASSFGTVNYGYTF. The CDR3 coding sequence is TGCGCCAGCAGCTTCGGGACAGTCAACTATGGCTACACCTTC.

For this clonotype: One end of the junction is discordant with germline, which a read error may explain. The CDR3 reads CASSTRDRGGTTEAFF. The CDR3 DNA sequence: TGTGCCAGCAGTACCCGGGACAGGGGTGGGACCACTGAGGCTTTCTTT. The chain combines TRBV25-1 with TRBJ1-1; TRBD1 matches at 10 bases. The CDR3 covers 16 residues. The germline V gene encodes CDR1 MGHDK and CDR2 SYGVNS.

This chain joins TRBV7-9 and TRBJ2-3, with 11 bases lining up with TRBD1. Unmatched junction bases numbered 13, after V lost 8 bases and J lost 0 bases. The CDR3 is 18 residues long. CDR1 and CDR2 (germline): SEHNR, FQNEAQ (reference sequence). The CDR3 reads CASVGTGGLVWSTDTQYF. The CDR3 DNA reads as TGTGCCAGCGTGGGGACAGGGGGACTAGTGTGGAGCACAGATACGCAGTATTTT. Using reference TRBV7-9 and TRBJ2-3 for the parts outside the CDR3, the full variable domain is DTGVSQNPRHKITKRGQNVTFRCDPISEHNRLYWYRQTLGQGPEFLTYFQNEAQLEKSRLLSDRFSAERPKGSFSTLEIQRTEQGDSAMYLCASVGTGGLVWSTDTQYFGPGTRLTVL.

This chain connects TRBV7-9 to TRBJ2-1; D is undetermined. Trimming removed 5 bases at V and 7 bases at J, with 15 bases between. Per the germline V gene, CDR1 is SEHNR and CDR2 is FQNEAQ (reference sequence). There are 14 residues in the CDR3. The CDR3 reads CASSPVSLGNEQFF. The CDR3 DNA reads TGTGCCAGCAGCCCAGTCTCACTTGGGAATGAGCAGTTCTTC.

In its sample, this clonotype was seen many times. This chain links TRBV6-1 with TRBJ2-1; D ambiguous. The CDR3 totals 15 residues. V was clipped by 3 bases and J by 14 bases, with 23 bases between them. The germline CDR1 and CDR2 sequences are MNHNS and SASEGT. The CDR3 spells CASSENPGPGRVKFF. The CDR3 coding sequence is TGTGCCAGCAGTGAGAATCCCGGGCCGGGCCGAGTAAAGTTCTTC.

This clonotype was seen repeatedly, ten times or more. The CDR3 nucleotides read TGTGCCAGTAGACCCACTTGGGGAGGGGTTGGGGGCACTGAAGCTTTCTTT. The encoded protein is CASRPTWGGVGGTEAFF. V usage is TRBV19 and J usage is TRBJ1-1; D may be TRBD1 (5 bases). Germline V CDR1 and CDR2: LNHDA, SQIVND (reference sequence). CDR3 length: 17 residues. V lost 6 bases, J lost 4 bases, and 24 bases lay in between.

The chain joins TRBV10-3 to TRBJ2-5; possibly TRBD1 or TRBD2 for D (5 bases each). Trimming removed 9 bases from V and 1 base from J, with 9 bases in between. The CDR3 loop spans 12 amino acids. Per the germline V gene, CDR1 is ENHRY and CDR2 is SYGVKD. The DNA for the CDR3 is TGTGCCATAAGGGACCCCCAAGAGACCCAGTACTTC. This translates into CAIRDPQETQYF.

This clonotype was detected only a few times. The chain is built from TRBV2 and TRBJ2-5; 8 bases are a match to TRBD2. The CDR3 runs to 15 residues. The V segment lost 2 bases and the J segment 2 bases; nucleotides outside the gene matches: 4. CDR1 is SNHLY, CDR2 FYNNEI, per germline. CDR3 nucleotides: TGTGCCAGCAGTGAACAACTAGCGGCACAAGAGACCCAGTACTTC. Its protein is CASSEQLAAQETQYF.

This clonotype was seen at least ten times. J is TRBJ2-2 and V is TRBV6-2 or TRBV6-3, with 9 positions matching TRBD1. In germline, CDR1 is MNHEY, CDR2 SVGEGT. After removal of 5 bases from V and 4 bases from J, the junction contained 14 bases not matched to a gene. The CDR3 spans 18 residues. The CDR3 protein is CASSLPGQGTLSTGELFF. The CDR3 nucleotides read TGTGCCAGCAGTCTCCCGGGACAGGGAACTCTCTCCACCGGGGAGCTGTTTTTT.

The V and J genes are TRBV12-3 or TRBV12-4 and TRBJ2-7; weak D call: TRBD1 (5 bases). This CDR3 is built from 12 residues. The V and J ends lost 6 bases and 5 bases respectively, with 11 bases between them. CDR3 nucleotide sequence: TGTGCCAGCAGGACTCAGGGCCACGAGCAGTACTTC. It codes for CASRTQGHEQYF.

This clonotype has ten or more counts. The chain recombines TRBV4-1 with TRBJ1-6; D gene unclear. CDR1 and CDR2 (germline): MGHRA, YSYEKL. The CDR3 contains 14 residues. V lost 0 bases to trimming and J lost 10 bases, with 10 bases between them. The CDR3 region has the DNA TGCGCCAGCAGCCAAGAGTCAAGGATATCACCCCTCCACTTT. It codes for CASSQESRISPLHF.

The chain employs TRBV19 and TRBJ2-1; 7 positions agree with TRBD2. CDR1 LNHDA and CDR2 SQIVND come from the germline V gene (reference sequence). The CDR3 consists of 13 residues. V dropped 3 bases and J dropped 7; count of bases not matched to a gene: 3. In DNA, the CDR3 is TGTGCCAGTAGTATTCTCGGGGGGAATGAGCAGTTCTTC. Encoded protein: CASSILGGNEQFF.

The chain links TRBV5-6 to TRBJ2-1; 8 nucleotides match TRBD1. The V and J ends lost 4 bases and 13 bases, in that order; junction bases with no gene match: 7. Germline CDR1 reads SGHDT; CDR2 reads YYEEEE. The CDR3 has 12 residues. The CDR3 protein is CASSMGQDYQFF. The DNA for the CDR3 is TGTGCCAGCAGCATGGGACAGGACTATCAGTTCTTC.

This chain links TRBV10-2 with TRBJ1-1, with D unclear. Germline CDR1 WSHSY, CDR2 SAAADI. V was cut by 1 base and J by 7 bases, with 10 bases left in between. The CDR3 has 13 amino acids. The CDR3 nucleotides read TGCGCCAGCAGTGAGTACGTGAAGGGTGAAGCTTTCTTT. This gives the protein CASSEYVKGEAFF.

This chain connects TRBV11-1 to TRBJ1-6, with no clear D. Germline loops: CDR1 SGHAT, CDR2 FQDESV (reference sequence). V lost 1 base and J 19 bases, leaving 17 bases between the germline ends. CDR3 length: 13 amino acids. CDR3 nucleotides: TGTGCCAGCAGCTTAGGAGATACCGGGCGGAATCACTTT. This translates into CASSLGDTGRNHF.

This clonotype was observed a few times. The rearrangement joins TRBV9 to TRBJ2-2; D might be TRBD1 (6 bases). The CDR3 has 14 amino acids. Trimming cost V 1 base and J 5 bases, with 9 bases left between them. Germline-derived CDR1 and CDR2 are SGDLS and YYNGEE. The chain's CDR3 is CASSVSQGTGELFF. CDR3 coding DNA: TGTGCCAGCAGCGTATCACAGGGTACCGGGGAGCTGTTTTTT.

This clonotype occurred a few times. The chain recombines TRBV5-5 with TRBJ2-1, with TRBD2 matching 10 bases. V shed 7 bases and J 4 bases; nucleotides not matched to a gene: 11. This CDR3 has 16 residues. The germline V gene encodes CDR1 SGHKS and CDR2 YYEKEE (reference sequence). The CDR3 region is CASGPRAGGGYNEQFF. In nucleotides, the CDR3 is TGTGCCAGCGGCCCACGAGCGGGGGGGGGGTACAATGAGCAGTTCTTC.

For this clonotype: Relative to the germline gene, one junction end is altered; a read error may explain this. The V gene is TRBV7-6, the J gene TRBJ1-1; weak D call: TRBD1 (6 bases). The V gene's germline CDR1 is SGHVS and CDR2 FNYEAQ. This CDR3 is built from 15 residues. CDR3 in DNA: TGTGCCAGCAGCCCTTGGGGGGGCCCTAACACTGAAGCTCTCTTT. It encodes CASSPWGGPNTEALF.

The chain couples TRBV6-5 to TRBJ2-5; TRBD1 might be the D (5 bases). The CDR3 spans 13 residues. Germline V lookup: CDR1 MNHEY, CDR2 SVGAGI. Trimming cost V 2 bases and J 5 bases, with 9 bases left between them. DNA of the CDR3: TGTGCCAGCAGTTACAGGACACCCGAGACCCAGTACTTC. As protein: CASSYRTPETQYF.

About this clonotype: Sequence at one end of the junction differs from germline and may be a read error. This rearrangement joins TRBV10-3 to TRBJ1-1, with 9 bases aligning to TRBD1. There are 13 residues in the CDR3. CDR1 is ENHRY and CDR2 is SYGVKD in the germline V gene. The chain's CDR3 is CASSSGQGFSAFF. The CDR3 bases are TGTGCCAGCAGTTCCGGACAGGGGTTCTCAGCTTTCTTT.

The CDR3 coding sequence is TGTGCCCCCATCGCGGGACTGTCCTACGAGCAGTACTTC. Translation: CAPIAGLSYEQYF. V and J are TRBV25-1 and TRBJ2-7, with D possibly matching TRBD2 (6 bases). The CDR3 loop spans 13 amino acids. The germline gives CDR1 MGHDK, CDR2 SYGVNS. Trimming removed 11 bases from V and 1 base from J, with 15 bases in between.